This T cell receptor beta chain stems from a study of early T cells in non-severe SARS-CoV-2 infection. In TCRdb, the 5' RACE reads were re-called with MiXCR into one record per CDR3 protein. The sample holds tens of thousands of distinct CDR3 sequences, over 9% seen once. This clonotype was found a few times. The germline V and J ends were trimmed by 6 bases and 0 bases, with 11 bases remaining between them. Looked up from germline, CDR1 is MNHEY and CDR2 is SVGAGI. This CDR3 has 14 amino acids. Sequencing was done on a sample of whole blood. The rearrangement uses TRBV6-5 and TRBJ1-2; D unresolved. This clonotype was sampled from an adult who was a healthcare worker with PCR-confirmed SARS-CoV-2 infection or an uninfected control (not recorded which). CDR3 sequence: CASSRMIANYGYTF. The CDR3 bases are TGTGCCAGCAGCAGAATGATAGCTAACTATGGCTACACCTTC.